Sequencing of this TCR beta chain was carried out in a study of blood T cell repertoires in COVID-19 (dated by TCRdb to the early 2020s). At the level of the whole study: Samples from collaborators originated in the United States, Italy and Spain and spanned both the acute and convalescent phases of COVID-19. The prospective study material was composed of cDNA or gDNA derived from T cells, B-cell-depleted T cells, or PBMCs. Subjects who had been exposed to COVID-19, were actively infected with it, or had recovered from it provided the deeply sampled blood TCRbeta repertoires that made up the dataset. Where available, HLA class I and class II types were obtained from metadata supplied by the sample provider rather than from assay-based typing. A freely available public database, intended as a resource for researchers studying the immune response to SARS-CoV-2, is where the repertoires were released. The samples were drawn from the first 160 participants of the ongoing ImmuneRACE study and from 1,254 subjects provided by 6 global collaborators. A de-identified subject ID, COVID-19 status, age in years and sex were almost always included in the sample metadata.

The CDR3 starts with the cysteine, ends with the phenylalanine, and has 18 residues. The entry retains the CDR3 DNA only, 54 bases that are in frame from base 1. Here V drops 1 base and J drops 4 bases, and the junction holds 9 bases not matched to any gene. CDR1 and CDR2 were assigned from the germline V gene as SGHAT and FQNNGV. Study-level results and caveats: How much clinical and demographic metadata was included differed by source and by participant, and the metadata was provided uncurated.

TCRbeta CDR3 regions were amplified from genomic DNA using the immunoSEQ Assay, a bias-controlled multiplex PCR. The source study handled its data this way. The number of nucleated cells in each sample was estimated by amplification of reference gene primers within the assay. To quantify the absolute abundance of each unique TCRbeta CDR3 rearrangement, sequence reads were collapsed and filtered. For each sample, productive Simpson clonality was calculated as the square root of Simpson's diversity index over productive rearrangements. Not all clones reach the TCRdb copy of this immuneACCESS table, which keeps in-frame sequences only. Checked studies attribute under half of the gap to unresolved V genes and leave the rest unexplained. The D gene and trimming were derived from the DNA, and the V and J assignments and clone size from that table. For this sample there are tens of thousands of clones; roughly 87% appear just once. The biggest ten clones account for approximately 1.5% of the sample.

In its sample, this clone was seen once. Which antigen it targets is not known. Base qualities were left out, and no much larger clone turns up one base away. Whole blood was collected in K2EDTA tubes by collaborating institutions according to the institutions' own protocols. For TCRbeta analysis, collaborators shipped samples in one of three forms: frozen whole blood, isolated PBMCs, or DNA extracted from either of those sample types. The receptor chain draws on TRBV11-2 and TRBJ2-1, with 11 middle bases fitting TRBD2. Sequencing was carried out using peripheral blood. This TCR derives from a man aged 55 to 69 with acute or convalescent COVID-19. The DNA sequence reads TGTGCCAGCAGCTTAGCCCTTAGCGGGGGGGCTAATTACAATGAGCAGTTCTTC. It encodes CASSLALSGGANYNEQFF. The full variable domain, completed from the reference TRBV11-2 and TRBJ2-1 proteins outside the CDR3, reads EAGVAQSPRYKIIEKRQSVAFWCNPISGHATLYWYQQILGQGPKLLIQFQNNGVVDDSQLPKDRFSAERLKGVDSTLKIQPAKLEDSAVYLCASSLALSGGANYNEQFFGPGTRLTVL.